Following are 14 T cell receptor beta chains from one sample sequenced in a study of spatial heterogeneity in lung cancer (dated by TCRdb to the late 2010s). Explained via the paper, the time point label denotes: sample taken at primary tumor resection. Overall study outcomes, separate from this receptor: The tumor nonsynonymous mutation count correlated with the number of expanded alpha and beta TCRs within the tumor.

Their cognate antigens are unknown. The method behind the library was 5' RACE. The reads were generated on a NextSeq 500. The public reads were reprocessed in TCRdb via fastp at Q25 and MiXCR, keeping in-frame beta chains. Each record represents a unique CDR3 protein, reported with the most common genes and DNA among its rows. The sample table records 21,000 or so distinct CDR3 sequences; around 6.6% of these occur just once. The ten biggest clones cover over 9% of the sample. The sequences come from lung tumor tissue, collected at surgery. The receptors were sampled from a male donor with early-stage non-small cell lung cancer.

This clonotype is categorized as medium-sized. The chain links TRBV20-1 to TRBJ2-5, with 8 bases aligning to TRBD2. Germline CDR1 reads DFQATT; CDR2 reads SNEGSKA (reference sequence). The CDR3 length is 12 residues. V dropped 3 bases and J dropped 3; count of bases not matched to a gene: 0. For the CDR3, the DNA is TGCAGTGCTAGGCGGGGGGAAGAGACCCAGTACTTC. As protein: CSARRGEETQYF.

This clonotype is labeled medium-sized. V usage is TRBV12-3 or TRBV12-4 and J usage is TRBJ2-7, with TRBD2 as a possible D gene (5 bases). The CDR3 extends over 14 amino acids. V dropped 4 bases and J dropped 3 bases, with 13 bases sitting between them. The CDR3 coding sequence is TGTGCCAGCAGTTCCCCCGACCGGGGCTACGAGCAGTACTTC. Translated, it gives CASSSPDRGYEQYF.

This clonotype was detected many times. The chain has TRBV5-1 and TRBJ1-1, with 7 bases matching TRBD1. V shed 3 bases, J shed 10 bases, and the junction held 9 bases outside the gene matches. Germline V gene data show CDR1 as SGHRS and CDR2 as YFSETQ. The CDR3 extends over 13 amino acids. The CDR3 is CASSYKQDRIAFF. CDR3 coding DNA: TGCGCCAGCAGCTACAAACAGGACAGGATAGCTTTCTTT. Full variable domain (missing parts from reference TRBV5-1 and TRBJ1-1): KAGVTQTPRYLIKTRGQQVTLSCSPISGHRSVSWYQQTPGQGLQFLFEYFSETQRNKGNFPGRFSGRQFSNSRSEMNVSTLELGDSALYLCASSYKQDRIAFFGQGTRLTVV.

The CDR3 DNA sequence: TGTGCCAGTTGGACAGGGGGCTTGGACTATGGCTACACCTTC. It codes for CASWTGGLDYGYTF. The chain joins TRBV19 to TRBJ1-2; 11 bases fit TRBD1. The CDR3 runs 14 residues. The V gene end was trimmed by 8 bases and the J gene end by 3 bases; junction bases not matched to a gene: 5. CDR1 and CDR2 from the germline V gene are LNHDA and SQIVND (reference sequence).

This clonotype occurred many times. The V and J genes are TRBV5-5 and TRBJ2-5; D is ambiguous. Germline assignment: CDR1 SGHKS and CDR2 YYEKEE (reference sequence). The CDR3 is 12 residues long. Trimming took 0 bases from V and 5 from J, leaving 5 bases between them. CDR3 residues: CASSLVKETQYF. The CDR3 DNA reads TGTGCCAGCAGCTTGGTCAAGGAGACCCAGTACTTC.

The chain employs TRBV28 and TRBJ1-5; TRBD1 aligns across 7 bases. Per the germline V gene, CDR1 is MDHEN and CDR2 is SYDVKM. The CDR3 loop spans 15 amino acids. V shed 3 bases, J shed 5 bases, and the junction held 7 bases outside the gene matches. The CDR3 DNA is TGTGCCAGCAGTTTCCGGGACAGACTTTATCAGCCCCAGCATTTT. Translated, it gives CASSFRDRLYQPQHF.

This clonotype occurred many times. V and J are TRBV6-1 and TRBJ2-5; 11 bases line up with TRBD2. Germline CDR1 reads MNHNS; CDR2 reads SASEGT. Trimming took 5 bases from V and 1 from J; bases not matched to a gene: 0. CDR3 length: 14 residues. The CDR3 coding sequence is TGTGCCAGCAGTCTAGCGGGGGGCCAAGAGACCCAGTACTTC. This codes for CASSLAGGQETQYF.

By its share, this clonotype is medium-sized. CDR3 nucleotides: TGCGCCAGCAGACTCGACAGGGATAATGGCTACACCTTC. Translation gives CASRLDRDNGYTF. This sequence joins TRBV5-1 and TRBJ1-2; TRBD1 matches 7 bases. In germline, CDR1 is SGHRS, CDR2 YFSETQ. Trimming removed 5 bases from V and 6 bases from J; junction bases left unmatched: 7. The CDR3 contains 13 residues. The variable domain in full, with the rest retrieved from reference TRBV5-1 and TRBJ1-2, is KAGVTQTPRYLIKTRGQQVTLSCSPISGHRSVSWYQQTPGQGLQFLFEYFSETQRNKGNFPGRFSGRQFSNSRSEMNVSTLELGDSALYLCASRLDRDNGYTFGSGTRLTVV.

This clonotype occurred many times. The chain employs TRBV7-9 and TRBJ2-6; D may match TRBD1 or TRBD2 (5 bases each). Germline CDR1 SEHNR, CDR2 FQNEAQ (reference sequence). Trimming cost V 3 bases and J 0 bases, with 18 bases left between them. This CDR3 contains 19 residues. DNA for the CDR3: TGTGCCAGCAGCTTCGACCCTCGGGGCCTCAGCTCTGGGGCCAACGTCCTGACTTTC. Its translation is CASSFDPRGLSSGANVLTF.

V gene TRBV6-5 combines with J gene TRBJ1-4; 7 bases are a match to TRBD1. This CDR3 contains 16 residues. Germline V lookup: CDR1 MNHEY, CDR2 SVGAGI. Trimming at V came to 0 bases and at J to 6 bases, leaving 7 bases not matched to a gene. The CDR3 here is CASSYSLTGRDEKLFF. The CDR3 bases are TGTGCCAGCAGTTACTCGCTGACAGGGAGAGATGAAAAACTGTTTTTT.

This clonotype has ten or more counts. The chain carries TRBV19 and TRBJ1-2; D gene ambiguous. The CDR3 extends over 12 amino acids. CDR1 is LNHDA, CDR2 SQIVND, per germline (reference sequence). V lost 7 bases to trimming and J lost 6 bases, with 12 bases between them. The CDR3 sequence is CASTNTMHGYTF. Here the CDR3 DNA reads TGTGCCAGTACCAATACCATGCATGGCTACACCTTC.

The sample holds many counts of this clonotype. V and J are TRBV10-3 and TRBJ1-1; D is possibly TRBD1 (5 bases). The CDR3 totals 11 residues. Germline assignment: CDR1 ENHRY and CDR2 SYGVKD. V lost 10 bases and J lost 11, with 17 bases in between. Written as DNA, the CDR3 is TGTGCCACCTCGGGACCAAAAGAGGCTTTCTTT. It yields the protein CATSGPKEAFF.

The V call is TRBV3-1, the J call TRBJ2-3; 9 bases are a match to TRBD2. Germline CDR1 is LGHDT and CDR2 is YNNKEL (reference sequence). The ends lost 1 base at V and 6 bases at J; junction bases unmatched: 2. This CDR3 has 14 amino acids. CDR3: CASSQGGGADTQYF. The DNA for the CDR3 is TGTGCCAGCAGCCAAGGCGGGGGGGCGGATACGCAGTATTTT.

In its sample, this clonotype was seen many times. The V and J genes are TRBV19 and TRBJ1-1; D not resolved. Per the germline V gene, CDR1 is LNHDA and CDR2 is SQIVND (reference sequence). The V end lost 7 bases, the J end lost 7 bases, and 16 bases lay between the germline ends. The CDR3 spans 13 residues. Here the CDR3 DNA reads TGTGCCAGTACCGTAGGGCGCGTAAATGAAGCTTTCTTT. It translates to CASTVGRVNEAFF.